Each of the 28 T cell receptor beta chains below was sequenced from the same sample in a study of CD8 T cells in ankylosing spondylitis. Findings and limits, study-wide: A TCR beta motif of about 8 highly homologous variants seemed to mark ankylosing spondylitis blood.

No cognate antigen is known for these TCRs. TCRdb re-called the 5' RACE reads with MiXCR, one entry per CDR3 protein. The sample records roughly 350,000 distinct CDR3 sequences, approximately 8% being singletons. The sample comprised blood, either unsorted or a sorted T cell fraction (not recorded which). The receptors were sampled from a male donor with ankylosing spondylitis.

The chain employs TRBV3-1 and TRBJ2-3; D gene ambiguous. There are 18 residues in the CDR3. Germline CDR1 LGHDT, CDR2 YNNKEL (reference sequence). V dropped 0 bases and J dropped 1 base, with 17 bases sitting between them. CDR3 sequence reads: CASSQDGRVVRGTDTQYF. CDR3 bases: TGTGCCAGCAGCCAAGATGGCCGGGTAGTACGAGGCACAGATACGCAGTATTTT.

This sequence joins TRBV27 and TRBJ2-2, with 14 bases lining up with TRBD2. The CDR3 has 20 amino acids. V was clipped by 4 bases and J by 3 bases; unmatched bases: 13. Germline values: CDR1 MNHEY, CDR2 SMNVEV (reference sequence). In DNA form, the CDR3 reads TGTGCCAGCAGTTCATTGACCAGACTAGCGGGAGGGTCGGACACCGGGGAGCTGTTTTTT. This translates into CASSSLTRLAGGSDTGELFF.

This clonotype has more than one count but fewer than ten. CDR3 residues: CASSLARDGSEAFF. In DNA, the CDR3 is TGTGCCAGCAGCTTAGCCAGGGACGGATCTGAAGCTTTCTTT. V gene TRBV7-9 combines with J gene TRBJ1-1, with a weak D call TRBD1 (5 bases). The germline V and J ends were trimmed by 0 bases and 6 bases, with 11 bases remaining between them. The CDR3 length is 14 residues. Germline values: CDR1 SEHNR, CDR2 FQNEAQ (reference sequence).

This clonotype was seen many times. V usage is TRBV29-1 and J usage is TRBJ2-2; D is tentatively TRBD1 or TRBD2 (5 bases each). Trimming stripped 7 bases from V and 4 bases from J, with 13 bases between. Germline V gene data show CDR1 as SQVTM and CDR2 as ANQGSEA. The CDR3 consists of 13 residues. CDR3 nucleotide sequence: TGCAGCGCCTTACGTGGGGGCACCGGGGAGCTGTTTTTT. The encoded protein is CSALRGGTGELFF.

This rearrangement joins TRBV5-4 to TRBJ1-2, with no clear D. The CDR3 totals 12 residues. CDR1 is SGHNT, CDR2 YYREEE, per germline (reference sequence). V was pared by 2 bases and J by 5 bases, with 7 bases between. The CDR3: CASSLGQYGYTF. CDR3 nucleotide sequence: TGTGCCAGCAGCTTAGGCCAGTATGGCTACACCTTC. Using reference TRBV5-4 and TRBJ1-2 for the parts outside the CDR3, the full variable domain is ETGVTQSPTHLIKTRGQQVTLRCSSQSGHNTVSWYQQALGQGPQFIFQYYREEENGRGNFPPRFSGLQFPNYSSELNVNALELDDSALYLCASSLGQYGYTFGSGTRLTVV.

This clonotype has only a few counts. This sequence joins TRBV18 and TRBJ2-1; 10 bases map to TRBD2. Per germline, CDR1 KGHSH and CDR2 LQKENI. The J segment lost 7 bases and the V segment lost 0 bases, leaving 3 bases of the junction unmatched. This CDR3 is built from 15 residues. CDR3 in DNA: TGTGCCAGCTCACCACCGCCTAGCGGGAGAAATGAGCAGTTCTTC. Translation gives CASSPPPSGRNEQFF.

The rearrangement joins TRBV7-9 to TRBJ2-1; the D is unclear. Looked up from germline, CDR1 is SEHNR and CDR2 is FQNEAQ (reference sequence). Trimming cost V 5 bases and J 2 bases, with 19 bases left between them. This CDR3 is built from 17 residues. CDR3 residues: CASSAGGRIEAYNEQFF. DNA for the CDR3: TGTGCCAGCAGCGCAGGTGGGCGGATAGAGGCCTACAATGAGCAGTTCTTC.

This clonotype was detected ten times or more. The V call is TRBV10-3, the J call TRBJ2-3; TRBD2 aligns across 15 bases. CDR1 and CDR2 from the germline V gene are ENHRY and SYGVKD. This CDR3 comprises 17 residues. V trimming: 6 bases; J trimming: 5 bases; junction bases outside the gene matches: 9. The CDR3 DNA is TGTGCCATCAGAGCCCGAGGGACTAGCGGGAGGATAGATACGCAGTATTTT. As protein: CAIRARGTSGRIDTQYF.

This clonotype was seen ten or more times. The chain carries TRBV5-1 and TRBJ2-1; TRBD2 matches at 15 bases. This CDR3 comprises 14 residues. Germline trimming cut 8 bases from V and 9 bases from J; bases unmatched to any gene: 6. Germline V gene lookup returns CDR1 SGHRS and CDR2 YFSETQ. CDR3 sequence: CARTPGLAGGEQFF. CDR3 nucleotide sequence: TGCGCCAGGACTCCGGGACTAGCGGGAGGTGAGCAGTTCTTC.

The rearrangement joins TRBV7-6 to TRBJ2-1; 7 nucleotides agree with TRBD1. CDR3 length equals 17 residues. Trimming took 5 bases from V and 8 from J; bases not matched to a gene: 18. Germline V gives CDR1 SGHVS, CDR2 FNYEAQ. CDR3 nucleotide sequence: TGTGCCAGCAGCCCTAGGGTAGAAGGGACAGAAAGAGATGAGCAGTTCTTC. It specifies CASSPRVEGTERDEQFF.

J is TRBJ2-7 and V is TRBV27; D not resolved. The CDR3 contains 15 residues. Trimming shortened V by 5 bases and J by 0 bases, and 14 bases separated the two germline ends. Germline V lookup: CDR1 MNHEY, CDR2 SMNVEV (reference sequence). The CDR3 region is CASSPPPGVSYEQYF. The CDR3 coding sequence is TGTGCCAGCAGTCCCCCCCCTGGGGTCTCCTACGAGCAGTACTTC.

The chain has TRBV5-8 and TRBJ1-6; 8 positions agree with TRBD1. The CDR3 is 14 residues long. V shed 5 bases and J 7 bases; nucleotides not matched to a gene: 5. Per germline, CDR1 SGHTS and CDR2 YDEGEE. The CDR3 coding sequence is TGTGCCAGCAGTTGGAGGACAGGGAATTCACCCCTCCACTTT. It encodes CASSWRTGNSPLHF.

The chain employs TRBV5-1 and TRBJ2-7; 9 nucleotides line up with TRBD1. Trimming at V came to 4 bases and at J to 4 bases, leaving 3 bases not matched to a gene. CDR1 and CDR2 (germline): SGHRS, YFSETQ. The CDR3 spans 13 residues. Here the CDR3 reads CASSKTGGYEQYF. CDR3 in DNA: TGCGCCAGCAGCAAGACAGGGGGATACGAGCAGTACTTC. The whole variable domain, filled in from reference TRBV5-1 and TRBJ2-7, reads KAGVTQTPRYLIKTRGQQVTLSCSPISGHRSVSWYQQTPGQGLQFLFEYFSETQRNKGNFPGRFSGRQFSNSRSEMNVSTLELGDSALYLCASSKTGGYEQYFGPGTRLTVT.

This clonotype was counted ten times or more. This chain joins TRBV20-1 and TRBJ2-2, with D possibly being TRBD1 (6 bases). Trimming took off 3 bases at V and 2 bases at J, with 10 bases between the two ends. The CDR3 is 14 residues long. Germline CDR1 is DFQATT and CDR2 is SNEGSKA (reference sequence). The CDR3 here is CSARHRVNTGELFF. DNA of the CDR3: TGCAGTGCTAGGCACAGGGTTAACACCGGGGAGCTGTTTTTT.

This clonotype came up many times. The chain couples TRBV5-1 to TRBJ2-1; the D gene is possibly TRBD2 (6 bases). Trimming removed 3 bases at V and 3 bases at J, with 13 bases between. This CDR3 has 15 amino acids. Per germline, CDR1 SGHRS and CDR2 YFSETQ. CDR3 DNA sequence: TGCGCCAGCAGCTGGGCCGGGACTGACTACAATGAGCAGTTCTTC. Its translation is CASSWAGTDYNEQFF.

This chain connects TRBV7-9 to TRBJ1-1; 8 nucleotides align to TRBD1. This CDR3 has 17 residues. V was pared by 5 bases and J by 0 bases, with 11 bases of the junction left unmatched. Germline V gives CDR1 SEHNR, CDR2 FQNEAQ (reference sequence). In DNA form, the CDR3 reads TGTGCCAGCAGCCTAAGTCCCGGGACAGGACTGAACACTGAAGCTTTCTTT. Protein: CASSLSPGTGLNTEAFF.

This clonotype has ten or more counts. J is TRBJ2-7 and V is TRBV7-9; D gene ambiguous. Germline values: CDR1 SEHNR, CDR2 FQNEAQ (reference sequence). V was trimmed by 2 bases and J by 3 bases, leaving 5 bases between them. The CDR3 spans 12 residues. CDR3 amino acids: CASSLTGYEQYF. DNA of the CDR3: TGTGCCAGCAGCTTAACCGGCTACGAGCAGTACTTC.

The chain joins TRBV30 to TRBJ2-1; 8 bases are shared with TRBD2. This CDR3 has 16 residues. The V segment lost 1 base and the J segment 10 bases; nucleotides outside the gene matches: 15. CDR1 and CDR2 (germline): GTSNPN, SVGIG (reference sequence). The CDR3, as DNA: TGTGCCTGGAGTGCCTACGGGCCAGCGGGAGCGGAAGAGCAGTTCTTC. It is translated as CAWSAYGPAGAEEQFF.

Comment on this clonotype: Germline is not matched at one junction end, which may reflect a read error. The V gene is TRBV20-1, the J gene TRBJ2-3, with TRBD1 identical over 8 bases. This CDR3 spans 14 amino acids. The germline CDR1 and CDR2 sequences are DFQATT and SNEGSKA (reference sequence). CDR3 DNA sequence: TGCAGTGCTAGACCGGACAGGGAAATAGATACGCAGTTTTTT. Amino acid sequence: CSARPDREIDTQFF.

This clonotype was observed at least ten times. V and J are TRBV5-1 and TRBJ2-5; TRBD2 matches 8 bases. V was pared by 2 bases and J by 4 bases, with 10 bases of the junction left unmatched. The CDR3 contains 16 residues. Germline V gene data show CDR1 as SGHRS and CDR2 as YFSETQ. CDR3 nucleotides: TGCGCCAGCAGCTTTGAGGCAGGGCTAGCGGGAGAGACCCAGTACTTC. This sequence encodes CASSFEAGLAGETQYF.

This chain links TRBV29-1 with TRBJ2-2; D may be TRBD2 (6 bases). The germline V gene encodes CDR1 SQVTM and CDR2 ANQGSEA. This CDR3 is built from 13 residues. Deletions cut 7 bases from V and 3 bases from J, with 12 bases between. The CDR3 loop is CSEAGLDTGELFF. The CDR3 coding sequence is TGCAGCGAGGCGGGGCTGGACACCGGGGAGCTGTTTTTT.

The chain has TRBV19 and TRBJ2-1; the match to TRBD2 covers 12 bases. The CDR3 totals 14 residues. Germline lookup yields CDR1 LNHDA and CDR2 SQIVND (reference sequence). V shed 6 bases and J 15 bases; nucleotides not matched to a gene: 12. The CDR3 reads CASSELAGGRRWFF. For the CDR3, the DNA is TGTGCCAGTAGCGAACTAGCGGGAGGCCGCAGGTGGTTCTTC.

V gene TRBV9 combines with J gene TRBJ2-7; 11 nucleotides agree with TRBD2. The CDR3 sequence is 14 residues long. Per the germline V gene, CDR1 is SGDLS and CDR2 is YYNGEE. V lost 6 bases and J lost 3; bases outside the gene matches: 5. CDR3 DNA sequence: TGTGCCAGCATAGGGGGGACTAGCGGCTACGAGCAGTACTTC. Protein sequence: CASIGGTSGYEQYF.

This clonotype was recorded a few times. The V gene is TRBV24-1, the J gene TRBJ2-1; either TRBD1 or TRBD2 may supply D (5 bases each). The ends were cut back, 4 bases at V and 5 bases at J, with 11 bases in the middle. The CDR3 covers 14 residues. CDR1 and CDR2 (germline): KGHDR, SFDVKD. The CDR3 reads CATSDTGTDNEQFF. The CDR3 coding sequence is TGTGCCACCAGTGACACCGGGACGGACAATGAGCAGTTCTTC.

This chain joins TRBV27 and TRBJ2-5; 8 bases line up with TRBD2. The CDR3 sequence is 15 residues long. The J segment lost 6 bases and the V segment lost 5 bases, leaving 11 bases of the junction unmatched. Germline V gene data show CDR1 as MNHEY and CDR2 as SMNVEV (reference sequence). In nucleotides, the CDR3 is TGTGCCAGCAGTAGTCCACAGCGGGAGCGGAAGACCCAGTACTTC. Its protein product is CASSSPQRERKTQYF.

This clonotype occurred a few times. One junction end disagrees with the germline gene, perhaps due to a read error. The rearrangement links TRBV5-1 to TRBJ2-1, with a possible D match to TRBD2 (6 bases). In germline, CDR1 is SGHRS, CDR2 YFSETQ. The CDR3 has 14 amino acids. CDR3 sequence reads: CASKARDSNNEQFF. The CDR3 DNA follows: TGCGCCAGCAAAGCACGGGACTCCAACAATGAGCAGTTCTTC.

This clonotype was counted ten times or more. The CDR3 here is CAIRGTSMGYEQYF. CDR3 nucleotide sequence: TGTGCCATTCGTGGGACATCCATGGGCTACGAGCAGTACTTC. The V and J genes are TRBV10-3 and TRBJ2-7, with D perhaps matching TRBD1 (6 bases). The CDR3 contains 14 residues. The germline V gene encodes CDR1 ENHRY and CDR2 SYGVKD. Trimming removed 9 bases at V and 3 bases at J, with 18 bases between.

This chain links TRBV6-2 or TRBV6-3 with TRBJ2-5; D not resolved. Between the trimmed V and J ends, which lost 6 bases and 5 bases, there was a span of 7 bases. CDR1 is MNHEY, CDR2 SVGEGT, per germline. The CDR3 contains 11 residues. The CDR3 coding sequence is TGTGCCAGCAGCGACCTGGAGACCCAGTACTTC. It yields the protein CASSDLETQYF.